The next 24 T cell receptor beta chains were all read from a single sample in a study of blood T cell repertoires in COVID-19 (dated by TCRdb to between 2020 and 2021). Library preparation was by the immunoSEQ multiplex PCR assay. The clones in this table, taken by TCRdb from immuneACCESS, are in-frame only. Not every clone is retained; where verified, under half of the shortfall comes from an unresolved V gene, and the cause of the rest is unknown. Present in this sample are about 240,000 clones, about 83% of which were seen just once. The ten largest make up approximately 13% of the sample. The sample taken for sequencing was peripheral blood. These TCRs come from a man at least 80 years old with acute or convalescent COVID-19.

The chain joins TRBV9 to TRBJ2-5; 11 bases are a match to TRBD1. This CDR3 comprises 15 residues. J lost 4 bases, V lost 0 bases, and 2 bases had no gene match. Germline V gene data show CDR1 as SGDLS and CDR2 as YYNGEE. The CDR3 reads CASSVVGTGGETQYF. The CDR3 DNA follows: TGTGCCAGCAGCGTAGTTGGGACAGGGGGAGAGACCCAGTACTTC.

The chain uses TRBV6-6 and TRBJ1-1; unclear D gene. Looked up from germline, CDR1 is MNHNY and CDR2 is SVGAGI (reference sequence). The CDR3 totals 13 residues. V was pared by 2 bases and J by 4 bases, with 8 bases between. CDR3 sequence: CASSYEAVTEAFF. The DNA of the CDR3 is TGTGCCAGCAGTTACGAGGCAGTCACTGAAGCTTTCTTT.

This chain uses TRBV4-2 with TRBJ2-1, with D possibly being TRBD2 (5 bases). The CDR3 totals 16 residues. Per the germline V gene, CDR1 is LGHNA and CDR2 is YNFKEQ. Trimming removed 0 bases from V and 6 bases from J, with 15 bases in between. For the CDR3, the DNA is TGTGCCAGCAGCCAAGAAGGCCCCGGGGTAGGCAATGAGCAGTTCTTC. Residues: CASSQEGPGVGNEQFF.

The V gene is TRBV7-8, the J gene TRBJ1-6, with 7 positions matching TRBD1. Germline V lookup: CDR1 SGHVS, CDR2 FQNEAQ. With 5 bases clipped from V and 2 bases from J, the junction kept 12 bases outside the gene matches. This CDR3 comprises 18 residues. CDR3 residues: CASSPAGRGRTYNSPLHF. In DNA form, the CDR3 reads TGTGCCAGCAGCCCTGCGGGCAGGGGGAGGACCTATAATTCACCCCTCCACTTT.

The chain links TRBV19 to TRBJ1-4, with D uncertain. V gave up 4 bases and J gave up 7 bases, with 13 bases separating them. CDR1 is LNHDA and CDR2 is SQIVND in the germline V gene (reference sequence). The CDR3 spans 14 residues. CDR3 in amino acids: CASSTRTWSEKLFF. The CDR3 nucleotides read TGTGCCAGTAGTACCCGAACCTGGAGTGAAAAACTGTTTTTT.

J is TRBJ1-6 and V is TRBV27, with 7 bases identical to TRBD1. The junction had 12 bases not matched to a gene; V was cut back by 6 bases and J by 10 bases. The CDR3 is 15 amino acids. Germline CDR1 and CDR2: MNHEY and SMNVEV (reference sequence). The CDR3 sequence is CASRSTGALGSPLHF. In DNA, the CDR3 is TGTGCCAGCAGATCTACAGGGGCGCTAGGGTCACCCCTCCACTTT.

The rearrangement joins TRBV2 to TRBJ2-2; possible D gene TRBD2, 5 bases. V was pared by 7 bases and J by 1 base, with 13 bases between. This CDR3 has 15 amino acids. The germline V gene encodes CDR1 SNHLY and CDR2 FYNNEI. The CDR3 sequence: CASNKGGLNTGELFF. CDR3 nucleotides: TGTGCCAGCAATAAGGGCGGGTTGAACACCGGGGAGCTGTTTTTT. The full variable domain, rest sourced from reference TRBV2 and TRBJ2-2, is EPEVTQTPSHQVTQMGQEVILRCVPISNHLYFYWYRQILGQKVEFLVSFYNNEISEKSEIFDDQFSVERPDGSNFTLKIRSTKLEDSAMYFCASNKGGLNTGELFFGEGSRLTVL.

The rearrangement joins TRBV12-5 to TRBJ1-3; the match to TRBD1 covers 7 bases. The CDR3 is made up of 14 amino acids. Germline V gene data show CDR1 as LGHNT and CDR2 as FRNRAP. Losses at the gene ends were 7 bases for V and 2 bases for J; bases not matched to a gene: 5. The CDR3 is CASASGTAGNTIYF. The CDR3 DNA reads as TGTGCTAGTGCCTCCGGGACAGCTGGAAACACCATATATTTT.

This clone was counted between two and nine times. CDR3 residues: CATSTSHYGYTF. The CDR3 nucleotides are TGTGCCACCAGCACCTCCCACTATGGCTACACCTTC. The chain employs TRBV15 and TRBJ1-2; D is ambiguous. This CDR3 has 12 residues. Trimming cost V 4 bases and J 3 bases, with 6 bases left between them. Germline CDR1 reads LNHNV; CDR2 reads YYDKDF (reference sequence).

This chain uses TRBV7-2 with TRBJ2-7; TRBD1 matches 7 bases. The CDR3 covers 16 residues. Germline V gives CDR1 SGHTA, CDR2 FQGNSA. Trimming removed 5 bases from V and 2 bases from J; junction bases left unmatched: 12. In DNA, the CDR3 is TGTGCCAGCAGCCCTAGGGGCAGGGGGTCTCCCTACGAGCAGTACTTC. The encoded protein is CASSPRGRGSPYEQYF.

The chain recombines TRBV3-1 (or the pseudogene TRBV3-2) with TRBJ1-5; a possible D gene is TRBD1 (6 bases). The germline V and J ends were trimmed by 4 bases and 4 bases, with 26 bases remaining between them. Germline V lookup: CDR1 LGHDT, CDR2 YNNKEL (reference sequence). The CDR3 length is 19 residues. The DNA for the CDR3 is TGTGCCAGCAGCCGGTCAAGAGCGGGACACTCGGGCAAAAATCAGCCCCAGCATTTT. Translation gives CASSRSRAGHSGKNQPQHF.

The V call is TRBV25-1, the J call TRBJ2-4; TRBD1 matches at 9 bases. The trim removed 6 bases at V and 6 bases at J, leaving 6 bases unmatched. Germline CDR1 MGHDK, CDR2 SYGVNS. The CDR3 totals 14 residues. The CDR3 region is CASRLTGQGNIQYF. In nucleotides, the CDR3 is TGTGCCAGCAGGCTGACGGGACAGGGAAACATTCAGTACTTC.

The CDR3 spells CASSLGGTSGSREQYF. Here the CDR3 DNA reads TGTGCCAGCAGCTTAGGGGGGACTAGCGGATCGAGGGAGCAGTACTTC. The chain recombines TRBV11-2 with TRBJ2-7; TRBD2 matches at 11 bases. CDR1 SGHAT and CDR2 FQNNGV come from the germline V gene. The CDR3 extends over 16 amino acids. The junction had 9 bases not matched to a gene; V was cut back by 1 base and J by 7 bases.

The chain couples TRBV4-2 to TRBJ1-1, with no clear D. The CDR3 covers 16 residues. CDR1 is LGHNA and CDR2 is YNFKEQ in the germline V gene. V gave up 1 base and J gave up 1 base, with 13 bases separating them. The CDR3 nucleotides are TGTGCCAGCAGCCAAGCGACATTCAACCCGAACACTGAAGCTTTCTTT. Translating gives CASSQATFNPNTEAFF.

This clone was seen just once. This rearrangement joins TRBV18 to TRBJ1-3, with 10 bases matching TRBD1. Germline CDR1 and CDR2: KGHSH and LQKENI. The V and J ends lost 4 bases and 0 bases, in that order; junction bases with no gene match: 3. The CDR3 runs 16 residues. CDR3 sequence (DNA): TGTGCCAGCTCACGCGGACAGGGGGTCTCTGGAAACACCATATATTTT. Translating it yields CASSRGQGVSGNTIYF.

The chain has TRBV16 and TRBJ2-2; the D is unclear. Germline V gene data show CDR1 as KGHSY and CDR2 as FQNENV. There are 12 residues in the CDR3. Deletions cut 3 bases from V and 7 bases from J, with 6 bases between. The CDR3 bases are TGTGCCAGCAGCCATCAGGTCGGGGAGCTGTTTTTT. Protein: CASSHQVGELFF.

The rearrangement uses TRBV3-1 (or the pseudogene TRBV3-2) and TRBJ1-5; 12 bases map to TRBD1. The junction had 6 bases not matched to a gene; V was cut back by 3 bases and J by 6 bases. Germline lookup yields CDR1 LGHDT and CDR2 YNNKEL (reference sequence). The CDR3 loop spans 16 amino acids. DNA of the CDR3: TGTGCCAGCAGCCAGATGGGACAGGGGGCGATTCAGCCCCAGCATTTT. Residues: CASSQMGQGAIQPQHF.

The chain employs TRBV9 and TRBJ2-3; D is unresolved. The germline V gene encodes CDR1 SGDLS and CDR2 YYNGEE. The CDR3 has 11 residues. V lost 0 bases and J lost 8, with 4 bases in between. The CDR3 sequence: CASSVAVTQYF. For the CDR3, the DNA is TGTGCCAGCAGCGTAGCCGTTACGCAGTATTTT.

This sequence joins TRBV5-1 and TRBJ2-5; 8 bases are a match to TRBD2. The CDR3 has 15 amino acids. Trimming removed 4 bases from V and 4 bases from J; junction bases left unmatched: 9. CDR1 and CDR2 from the germline V gene are SGHRS and YFSETQ. In DNA form, the CDR3 reads TGCGCCAGCAGCCCGGGGGGGTATGGAGGAGAGACCCAGTACTTC. Its translation: CASSPGGYGGETQYF. Using reference TRBV5-1 and TRBJ2-5 for the parts outside the CDR3, the full variable domain is KAGVTQTPRYLIKTRGQQVTLSCSPISGHRSVSWYQQTPGQGLQFLFEYFSETQRNKGNFPGRFSGRQFSNSRSEMNVSTLELGDSALYLCASSPGGYGGETQYFGPGTRLLVL.

The chain is built from TRBV12-3 or TRBV12-4 and TRBJ1-1; D remains ambiguous. The germline V and J ends were trimmed by 6 bases and 7 bases, with 12 bases remaining between them. This CDR3 region has 12 residues. DNA for the CDR3: TGTGCCAGCAGGAGAGGGAGAAGTGAAGCTTTCTTT. It translates to CASRRGRSEAFF.

The V call is TRBV3-1 (or the pseudogene TRBV3-2), the J call TRBJ1-3; D gene ambiguous. V dropped 4 bases and J dropped 0 bases, with 10 bases sitting between them. The germline V gene encodes CDR1 LGHDT and CDR2 YNNKEL (reference sequence). The CDR3 has 15 residues. The CDR3, as DNA: TGTGCCAGCAGCCTGAGACTAGGCTCTGGAAACACCATATATTTT. It yields the protein CASSLRLGSGNTIYF.

Concerning this clone: In the same sample, other DNA sequences code for this CDR3. The V and J genes are TRBV7-2 and TRBJ2-5; 9 bases align to TRBD2. This CDR3 has 15 residues. The germline V gene has CDR1 SGHTA and CDR2 FQGNSA. V lost 1 base and J lost 0; bases outside the gene matches: 0. CDR3 loop: CASSLVAGDQETQYF. The CDR3 region has the DNA TGTGCCAGCAGCTTAGTAGCGGGGGACCAAGAGACCCAGTACTTC.

The chain couples TRBV12-3 or TRBV12-4 to TRBJ1-6, with D hard to call. V lost 3 bases and J lost 7, with 4 bases in between. This CDR3 comprises 12 residues. CDR3 bases: TGTGCCAGCAGTTTCCCGAATTCACCCCTCCACTTT. Protein sequence: CASSFPNSPLHF.

The genes are TRBV4-3 and TRBJ1-1, with 12 bases lining up with TRBD1. Trimming at V came to 1 base and at J to 10 bases, leaving 10 bases not matched to a gene. Looked up from germline, CDR1 is LGHNA and CDR2 is YSLEER. The CDR3 is 16 residues long. CDR3 nucleotides: TGCGCCAGCAGCCAAGGAATGGGACAGGGGGCGCATGGAGCTTTCTTT. This gives the protein CASSQGMGQGAHGAFF.